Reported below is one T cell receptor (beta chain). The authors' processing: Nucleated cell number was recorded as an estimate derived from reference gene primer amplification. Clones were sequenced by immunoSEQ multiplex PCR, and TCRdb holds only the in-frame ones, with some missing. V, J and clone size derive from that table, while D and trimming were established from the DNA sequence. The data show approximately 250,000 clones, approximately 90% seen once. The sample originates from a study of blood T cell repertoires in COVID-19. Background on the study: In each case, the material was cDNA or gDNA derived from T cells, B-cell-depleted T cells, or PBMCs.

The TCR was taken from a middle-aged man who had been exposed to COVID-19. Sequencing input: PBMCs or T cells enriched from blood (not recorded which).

CDR3 protein: CASSPSGTSGRDEQFF. Here the CDR3 DNA reads TGTGCCAGCAGCCCGTCCGGGACTAGCGGGAGGGATGAGCAGTTCTTC. This chain uses TRBV7-3 with TRBJ2-1, with 16 nucleotides matching TRBD2. Germline V gene data show CDR1 as SGHTA and CDR2 as FQGTGA. The CDR3 spans 16 residues. The V segment lost 5 bases and the J segment 8 bases; nucleotides outside the gene matches: 6.